Described below is a single T cell receptor (beta chain) sequence and its context. The entry originates in a study of shared clonotypes between healthy human individuals. Looked up from germline, CDR1 is SGDLS and CDR2 is YYNGEE. V was clipped by 3 bases and J by 0 bases, with 12 bases between them. The CDR3 runs 15 residues. Data came from immunoSEQ multiplex PCR; TCRdb stores just in-frame clones and leaves some out. The sample lists about 530,000 clones; roughly 79% were seen once. This clonotype was sampled from a middle-aged woman in good health. Some clones in this sample may be carry-over from other donors' samples. The genes are TRBV9 and TRBJ1-1; possible D gene TRBD1, 6 bases. Sequenced input: PBMCs. The CDR3 loop reads CASSGVRGLNTEAFF. The CDR3 nucleotides are TGTGCCAGCAGCGGAGTGAGGGGGTTGAACACTGAAGCTTTCTTT.